These 9 T cell receptor beta chains originate from one sample sequenced in a study of blood T cells in healthy people across ages. A J-beta primer mix and a sample-barcoded 5' primer were used in a second PCR of roughly 7 to 12 cycles. TCRdb fed the 5' RACE reads into MiXCR, producing one record per CDR3 protein. The table includes around 820,000 distinct CDR3 sequences, around 25% detected once. These records were also assigned to another study, of T cells of mothers and their children.

Sample: blood. The receptors were sampled from a boy between 10 and 17 years old in good health.

This clonotype was recorded a few times. This chain links TRBV6-2 or TRBV6-3 with TRBJ1-5; D is unclear. With 0 bases removed from V and 10 bases from J, the gap between germline ends came to 7 bases. The CDR3 consists of 12 residues. Germline CDR1 reads MNHEY; CDR2 reads SVGEGT. The CDR3 nucleotides are TGTGCCAGCAGTTACTCGACCGCCCCCCAGCATTTT. It yields the protein CASSYSTAPQHF.

The chain couples TRBV29-1 to TRBJ2-3; D unresolved. The CDR3 is 15 residues long. The V gene lost 0 bases and the J gene lost 1 base, with 11 bases spanning the gap. The germline CDR1 and CDR2 sequences are SQVTM and ANQGSEA. For the CDR3, the DNA is TGCAGCGTTGAAGATCTAGAGACGGGCACAGATACGCAGTATTTT. It is translated as CSVEDLETGTDTQYF.

V is TRBV6-1 and J is TRBJ1-1; D remains ambiguous. Germline CDR1 MNHNS, CDR2 SASEGT. Between the trimmed V and J ends, which lost 2 bases and 1 base, there was a span of 8 bases. The CDR3 length is 14 residues. The CDR3 DNA is TGTGCCAGCAGTGAAAACTTGGCGAACACTGAAGCTTTCTTT. Its translation is CASSENLANTEAFF.

With regard to this clonotype: An end of the junction differs from the germline gene, which may be a read error. V gene TRBV7-7 combines with J gene TRBJ2-1; D possibly corresponds to TRBD2 (6 bases). Germline values: CDR1 SSHAT, CDR2 FNYEAQ (reference sequence). The CDR3 consists of 12 residues. CDR3 loop: CASSPSEGEQFF. The CDR3 DNA follows: TGTGCTAGCAGCCCATCGGAGGGTGAGCAGTTCTTC.

This clonotype was seen only a few times. CDR3 coding DNA: TGTGCCAGCAGCTTAGTAGCGTCTTTTAAAAACATTCAGTACTTC. This sequence encodes CASSLVASFKNIQYF. The J gene is TRBJ2-4, the V gene TRBV7-2; D is perhaps TRBD2 (5 bases). The CDR3 covers 15 residues. V was shortened by 1 base and J by 4 bases, with 11 bases between the two germline ends. The V gene's germline CDR1 is SGHTA and CDR2 FQGNSA.

This clonotype has only a few counts. The chain recombines TRBV9 with TRBJ2-1, with a tentative D call TRBD2 (5 bases). Trimming stripped 6 bases from V and 6 bases from J, with 13 bases between. Germline lookup yields CDR1 SGDLS and CDR2 YYNGEE. The CDR3 runs to 13 residues. The CDR3 loop is CASNKEGRNEQFF. The DNA of the CDR3 is TGTGCCAGCAACAAAGAGGGTCGCAATGAGCAGTTCTTC. The variable domain in full, completed from reference TRBV9 and TRBJ2-1, reads DSGVTQTPKHLITATGQRVTLRCSPRSGDLSVYWYQQSLDQGLQFLIQYYNGEERAKGNILERFSAQQFPDLHSELNLSSLELGDSALYFCASNKEGRNEQFFGPGTRLTVL.

At least ten counts were recorded for this clonotype. The rearrangement uses TRBV9 and TRBJ1-4, with TRBD1 as a possible D gene (5 bases). Germline CDR1 SGDLS, CDR2 YYNGEE. CDR3 length equals 14 residues. Trimming took off 1 base at V and 8 bases at J, with 12 bases between the two ends. The CDR3 region is CASSVTGADEKLFF. For the CDR3, the DNA is TGTGCCAGCAGCGTAACAGGCGCGGACGAAAAACTGTTTTTT.

J is TRBJ2-1 and V is TRBV5-5, with 10 nucleotides matching TRBD2. CDR1 and CDR2 from the germline V gene are SGHKS and YYEKEE (reference sequence). CDR3 length: 20 residues. V lost 0 bases to trimming and J lost 0 bases; unmatched junction nucleotides: 12. The CDR3 DNA is TGTGCCAGCAGCTTGGTACCAGCGGGGGGGACACTGAGCTCCTACAATGAGCAGTTCTTC. This sequence encodes CASSLVPAGGTLSSYNEQFF.

The V call is TRBV5-5, the J call TRBJ2-7; D gene unclear. The CDR3 has 15 residues. V lost 1 base to trimming and J lost 2 bases, with 13 bases between them. The V gene's germline CDR1 is SGHKS and CDR2 YYEKEE (reference sequence). The CDR3 spells CASSLNGFPTYEQYF. Written as DNA, the CDR3 is TGTGCCAGCAGCTTGAACGGATTCCCAACCTACGAGCAGTACTTC.